The 28 T cell receptor beta chains listed next were all sequenced from one sample in a study of PD-1 blockade in classical Hodgkin lymphoma. Every patient was affected by relapse after autologous stem cell transplantation, while exposure to brentuximab vedotin was not uniform. Libraries were prepared by immunoSEQ multiplex PCR; TCRdb keeps only in-frame clonotypes and omits some of them. The profile covers roughly 25,000 clones, with roughly 62% appearing a single time and 10% to 15% taken by the ten largest. Sequencing was performed on peripheral blood mononuclear cells (PBMCs), taken before the second cycle of nivolumab. The receptors come from a human donor with classical Hodgkin lymphoma.

This clone was found once. V gene TRBV7-9 combines with J gene TRBJ2-1; 7 bases match TRBD1. The junction had 15 bases not matched to a gene; V was cut back by 6 bases and J by 7 bases. The CDR3 has 16 residues. Germline V gene data show CDR1 as SEHNR and CDR2 as FQNEAQ (reference sequence). CDR3 nucleotide sequence: TGTGCCAGCAGTTCAGGGCATGTGACAGGGCGAAATGAGCAGTTCTTC. It translates to CASSSGHVTGRNEQFF.

This clone appeared a single time. The V gene is TRBV27, the J gene TRBJ1-6; no reliable D call. Trimming took off 3 bases at V and 8 bases at J, with 11 bases between the two ends. This CDR3 comprises 14 residues. CDR1 MNHEY and CDR2 SMNVEV come from the germline V gene (reference sequence). CDR3 sequence (DNA): TGTGCCAGCAGTTTTTCCGAACCCCATTCACCCCTCCACTTT. Its translation: CASSFSEPHSPLHF.

The gene calls are TRBV28 and TRBJ1-2; D remains ambiguous. Germline V gene data show CDR1 as MDHEN and CDR2 as SYDVKM. This CDR3 has 14 residues. V lost 5 bases to trimming and J lost 4 bases, with 14 bases between them. The CDR3 nucleotides are TGTGCCAGCAGTACCCCTCCAGTCAGCTATGGCTACACCTTC. Translated, it gives CASSTPPVSYGYTF.

In this sample, this clone turned up a few times. V and J are TRBV1 and TRBJ1-1. TRBV1 is an annotated pseudogene. This CDR3 comprises 18 residues. Here the CDR3 reads CTSSQGGSGGVKSTEAFF. The CDR3 DNA reads TGCACCAGCAGCCAAGGAGGATCAGGAGGGGTAAAATCCACTGAAGCTTTCTTT.

The chain has TRBV18 and TRBJ1-1; possibly TRBD1 for D (6 bases). Trimming left V 0 bases short and J 4 bases short, with 15 bases between. The CDR3 runs to 16 residues. Germline CDR1 is KGHSH and CDR2 is LQKENI. DNA of the CDR3: TGTGCCAGCTCACCACCCGGGGGGCGCATGGGCACTGAAGCTTTCTTT. It encodes CASSPPGGRMGTEAFF.

The chain has TRBV30 and TRBJ1-5; the D is unclear. V lost 2 bases and J 2 bases, leaving 13 bases between the germline ends. Germline assignment: CDR1 GTSNPN and CDR2 SVGIG (reference sequence). The CDR3 contains 15 residues. CDR3 amino acids: CAWSSGEVGNQPQHF. CDR3 nucleotides: TGTGCCTGGAGTTCCGGGGAGGTGGGCAATCAGCCCCAGCATTTT.

The chain combines TRBV30 with TRBJ1-4; D might be TRBD1 (5 bases). The CDR3 spans 16 residues. Germline V lookup: CDR1 GTSNPN, CDR2 SVGIG (reference sequence). V was cut by 0 bases and J by 3 bases, with 14 bases left in between. This CDR3 reads CAWSVEGSWSNEKLFF. The CDR3 DNA follows: TGTGCCTGGAGTGTAGAGGGGTCGTGGTCTAATGAAAAACTGTTTTTT.

The chain joins TRBV6-5 to TRBJ2-1; tentatively, D is TRBD2 (6 bases). CDR1 and CDR2 from the germline V gene are MNHEY and SVGAGI. The CDR3 sequence is 14 residues long. Trimming shortened V by 0 bases and J by 6 bases, and 9 bases separated the two germline ends. CDR3 DNA: TGTGCCAGCAGTTACTCAGGGGACTTCAATGAGCAGTTCTTC. Translated, it gives CASSYSGDFNEQFF.

This clone is termed medium-sized (0.01 to 0.1%). V gene TRBV7-2 combines with J gene TRBJ2-7; D may match TRBD1 or TRBD2 (5 bases each). With 3 bases removed from V and 2 bases from J, the gap between germline ends came to 17 bases. Germline assignment: CDR1 SGHTA and CDR2 FQGNSA. CDR3 length: 16 amino acids. For the CDR3, the DNA is TGTGCCAGCAGCTTGGCGCGAGGGACGGGACCCTACGAGCAGTACTTC. Translating gives CASSLARGTGPYEQYF. Together with reference TRBV7-2 and TRBJ2-7, the CDR3 gives the full variable domain: GAGVSQSPSNKVTEKGKDVELRCDPISGHTALYWYRQSLGQGLEFLIYFQGNSAPDKSGLPSDRFSAERTGGSVSTLTIQRTQQEDSAVYLCASSLARGTGPYEQYFGPGTRLTVT.

J is TRBJ2-7 and V is TRBV18; D call uncertain. V was trimmed by 5 bases and J by 0 bases, leaving 11 bases between them. Germline lookup yields CDR1 KGHSH and CDR2 LQKENI. This CDR3 contains 14 residues. CDR3 sequence reads: CASSKGSSSYEQYF. Here the CDR3 DNA reads TGTGCCAGCTCAAAAGGGTCCAGCTCCTACGAGCAGTACTTC.

The V call is TRBV28, the J call TRBJ2-2; D remains ambiguous. Per the germline V gene, CDR1 is MDHEN and CDR2 is SYDVKM. Trimming took off 6 bases at V and 4 bases at J, with 18 bases between the two ends. This CDR3 comprises 16 residues. The CDR3 protein is CASSPSRVPATGELFF. The CDR3 nucleotides read TGTGCCAGCAGCCCCTCCCGGGTCCCGGCCACCGGGGAGCTGTTTTTT.

By frequency in the sample, this clone is medium-sized (0.01 to 0.1%). This chain uses TRBV4-2 with TRBJ2-5; D call uncertain. The CDR3 spans 12 residues. V lost 4 bases, J lost 8 bases, and 11 bases lay in between. In germline, CDR1 is LGHNA, CDR2 YNFKEQ. This CDR3 reads CASSPDAETQYF. As DNA, the CDR3 is TGTGCCAGCAGCCCAGACGCTGAAACCCAGTACTTC.

This sequence joins TRBV7-6 and TRBJ1-6; 8 bases align to TRBD1. The CDR3 is made up of 12 amino acids. V was clipped by 4 bases and J by 14 bases; unmatched bases: 4. CDR1 and CDR2 (germline): SGHVS, FNYEAQ. DNA of the CDR3: TGTGCCAGCAGCTCCGGACAGGGTACCCTCCACTTT. Its translation: CASSSGQGTLHF.

This clone appeared a few times. The chain is built from TRBV6-5 and TRBJ1-2; D may be TRBD1 (5 bases). This CDR3 has 15 residues. From germline, CDR1 is MNHEY and CDR2 SVGAGI. The V gene lost 2 bases and the J gene lost 4 bases, with 14 bases spanning the gap. CDR3 protein: CASSYPRLGGYGYTF. CDR3 sequence (DNA): TGTGCCAGCAGTTACCCACGCCTGGGGGGCTATGGCTACACCTTC.

This clone was seen more than once but under ten times. This rearrangement joins TRBV28 to TRBJ1-2; 7 nucleotides line up with TRBD1. Germline assignment: CDR1 MDHEN and CDR2 SYDVKM. With 10 bases clipped from V and 4 bases from J, the junction kept 6 bases outside the gene matches. This CDR3 contains 12 residues. This CDR3 is CATWNRGYGYTF. The CDR3 DNA follows: TGTGCCACCTGGAACAGGGGCTATGGCTACACCTTC.

This chain connects TRBV19 to TRBJ1-3; the D gene is possibly TRBD1 (5 bases). V was trimmed by 2 bases and J by 4 bases, leaving 12 bases between them. CDR3 size: 15 residues. Per the germline V gene, CDR1 is LNHDA and CDR2 is SQIVND (reference sequence). The CDR3 coding sequence is TGTGCCAGTAGTATAATTGGGGGGACGGGAAACACCATATATTTT. It codes for CASSIIGGTGNTIYF.

The chain has TRBV9 and TRBJ2-1; the match to TRBD1 covers 7 bases. CDR3 length: 17 residues. Germline V gives CDR1 SGDLS, CDR2 YYNGEE. V was pared by 4 bases and J by 1 base, with 11 bases of the junction left unmatched. The CDR3 is CASSKWDRRSSYNEQFF. For the CDR3, the DNA is TGTGCCAGCAGCAAATGGGACAGAAGGAGTTCCTACAATGAGCAGTTCTTC.

V gene TRBV7-9 combines with J gene TRBJ1-2; no clear D gene. The CDR3 covers 12 residues. CDR1 SEHNR and CDR2 FQNEAQ come from the germline V gene (reference sequence). The V and J ends lost 9 bases and 5 bases respectively, with 13 bases between them. Here the CDR3 DNA reads TGTGCCAGTACGGGCCGACAATATGGCTACACCTTC. Protein sequence: CASTGRQYGYTF. The entire variable domain, with the rest obtained from reference TRBV7-9 and TRBJ1-2, is as follows: DTGVSQNPRHKITKRGQNVTFRCDPISEHNRLYWYRQTLGQGPEFLTYFQNEAQLEKSRLLSDRFSAERPKGSFSTLEIQRTEQGDSAMYLCASTGRQYGYTFGSGTRLTVV.

The V and J genes are TRBV10-3 and TRBJ1-1; TRBD1 aligns across 7 bases. CDR1 is ENHRY, CDR2 SYGVKD, per germline. V lost 7 bases, J lost 2 bases, and 4 bases stayed unmatched. This CDR3 spans 13 amino acids. CDR3 region: CAINGDSNTEAFF. CDR3 bases: TGTGCCATCAACGGGGACAGTAACACTGAAGCTTTCTTT.

J is TRBJ1-5 and V is TRBV28; D call uncertain. Per the germline V gene, CDR1 is MDHEN and CDR2 is SYDVKM. This CDR3 contains 15 residues. V lost 3 bases and J 2 bases, leaving 11 bases between the germline ends. The chain's CDR3 is CASSLSTVGNQPQHF. The CDR3 DNA is TGTGCCAGCAGTTTGTCTACAGTGGGCAATCAGCCCCAGCATTTT.

A few counts support this clone. The chain carries TRBV6-5 and TRBJ2-5; either TRBD1 or TRBD2 may fit D (5 bases each). The CDR3 has 15 amino acids. With 5 bases removed from V and 4 bases from J, the gap between germline ends came to 17 bases. Looked up from germline, CDR1 is MNHEY and CDR2 is SVGAGI. This CDR3 reads CASSIGANQGETQYF. The CDR3 nucleotides are TGTGCCAGCAGTATCGGGGCGAATCAAGGAGAGACCCAGTACTTC.

The chain carries TRBV4-3 and TRBJ2-1; TRBD1 matches 10 bases. The CDR3 consists of 18 residues. The germline CDR1 and CDR2 sequences are LGHNA and YSLEER. J lost 5 bases, V lost 1 base, and 11 bases had no gene match. The CDR3 region has the DNA TGCGCCAGCAGCCAAGGTTTGGGCAGACAGGGGGCGAACAATGAGCAGTTCTTC. Protein: CASSQGLGRQGANNEQFF.

This clone was counted only a few times. The chain combines TRBV30 with TRBJ2-1, with D tentatively TRBD1 (5 bases). Germline CDR1 is GTSNPN and CDR2 is SVGIG (reference sequence). Trimming removed 3 bases from V and 13 bases from J, with 19 bases in between. The CDR3 is 13 amino acids. The CDR3 spells CAWSPQVGAGQFF. The CDR3 bases are TGTGCCTGGAGCCCCCAGGTTGGGGCTGGTCAGTTCTTC.

This clone counts as medium-sized. The chain recombines TRBV5-4 with TRBJ1-4; 9 positions match TRBD1. Germline V lookup: CDR1 SGHNT, CDR2 YYREEE (reference sequence). This CDR3 spans 14 amino acids. Trimming cost V 3 bases and J 9 bases; bases outside gene matches: 6. CDR3 DNA sequence: TGTGCCAGCAGCTCGGGACAGGGCGGGAAAAAACTGTTTTTT. It encodes CASSSGQGGKKLFF.

V and J are TRBV7-3 and TRBJ2-5; D ambiguous. The ends were cut back, 1 base at V and 5 bases at J, with 8 bases in the middle. This CDR3 is built from 13 residues. Germline V lookup: CDR1 SGHTA, CDR2 FQGTGA. CDR3 bases: TGTGCCAGCAGCTTAAGGGTCGGGGAGACCCAGTACTTC. Protein sequence: CASSLRVGETQYF. Supplemented by reference TRBV7-3 and TRBJ2-5, the full variable domain reads GAGVSQTPSNKVTEKGKYVELRCDPISGHTALYWYRQSLGQGPEFLIYFQGTGAADDSGLPNDRFFAVRPEGSVSTLKIQRTERGDSAVYLCASSLRVGETQYFGPGTRLLVL.

This clone has more than one count but fewer than ten. This chain joins TRBV11-2 and TRBJ2-5; 9 bases are a match to TRBD2. Germline V gives CDR1 SGHAT, CDR2 FQNNGV. CDR3 length equals 14 residues. Losses at the gene ends were 5 bases for V and 5 bases for J; bases not matched to a gene: 6. The CDR3 nucleotides read TGTGCCAGCAGCCTCGGGAGCGGGAGGGAGACCCAGTACTTC. This encodes CASSLGSGRETQYF. The entire variable domain, with the rest obtained from reference TRBV11-2 and TRBJ2-5, is as follows: EAGVAQSPRYKIIEKRQSVAFWCNPISGHATLYWYQQILGQGPKLLIQFQNNGVVDDSQLPKDRFSAERLKGVDSTLKIQPAKLEDSAVYLCASSLGSGRETQYFGPGTRLLVL.

The rearrangement joins TRBV5-1 to TRBJ2-2; TRBD1 is a possible D gene (6 bases). V lost 4 bases and J lost 4, with 11 bases in between. The CDR3 sequence is 14 residues long. Germline V CDR1 and CDR2: SGHRS, YFSETQ. Here the CDR3 reads CASSNSGVTGELFF. Written as DNA, the CDR3 is TGCGCCAGCAGCAACTCAGGGGTCACCGGGGAGCTGTTTTTT.

The chain joins TRBV12-5 to TRBJ1-1; weak D call: TRBD1 (6 bases). CDR1 is LGHNT, CDR2 FRNRAP, per germline. The V gene lost 8 bases and the J gene lost 5 bases, with 15 bases spanning the gap. The CDR3 has 13 residues. The DNA of the CDR3 is TGTGCTAGTTCTAGACAGGACTTTACTGAAGCTTTCTTT. The encoded protein is CASSRQDFTEAFF.